This T cell receptor beta chain was captured in a study of control samples from healthy donors and cancer patients. Measured with immunoSEQ multiplex PCR; TCRdb has only the in-frame clones, and not every one. This sample has 77,000 or so clones; roughly 91% occur once, and the top ten carry about a sixth. This CDR3 contains 16 residues. Germline V gene data show CDR1 as LGHNA and CDR2 as YSLEER. The V gene lost 4 bases and the J gene lost 0 bases, with 14 bases spanning the gap. The TCR sequence derives from a man aged 30 to 45 in good health. The material sequenced was blood. The chain has TRBV4-3 and TRBJ2-3; tentative D call: TRBD2 (7 bases). The chain's CDR3 is CASSPLGGASTDTQYF. CDR3 bases: TGCGCCAGCAGCCCCCTAGGGGGGGCCAGCACAGATACGCAGTATTTT.